Listed below are T cell receptor beta chains from one sample, sequenced in a study of Tregs in tolerant kidney transplant recipients. The data were produced by immunoSEQ multiplex PCR, yet TCRdb's version contains in-frame clones alone and is incomplete. The sample contains roughly 250,000 clones, 65% to 85% of which appear only once. Sequences were obtained from CD4+ T cells from blood. All receptors derive from a human donor in good health. Both conserved end residues are part of each CDR3. The D gene is left open where the match is weak. Not every row has a clone size; where given, it reads once, few, many or a size class.

d_call j_call cdr3_length clone_size v_call cdr3_aa cdr3_nt
TRBD1 TRBJ2-2 18 . TRBV4-2 CASSPRGYTGGGTGELFF TGTGCCAGCAGCCCACGCGGATATACAGGGGGAGGAACCGGGGAGCTGTTTTTT
. TRBJ1-5 16 . TRBV18 CASSPIFGREHQPQHF TGTGCCAGCTCACCAATTTTCGGCAGGGAACATCAGCCCCAGCATTTT
TRBD2 TRBJ2-3 14 . TRBV6-1 CATPGGVSTDTQYF TGTGCCACGCCGGGGGGGGTTAGCACAGATACGCAGTATTTT
TRBD2 TRBJ2-5 15 . TRBV6-5 CASSLRTSGQETQYF TGTGCCAGCAGTTTACGGACTAGCGGCCAAGAGACCCAGTACTTC
TRBD1 TRBJ2-2 15 . TRBV9 CASSVTGVGTGELFF TGTGCCAGCAGCGTGACAGGGGTTGGCACCGGGGAGCTGTTTTTT
. TRBJ2-3 14 . TRBV7-9 CASSFRGFTDTQYF TGTGCCAGCAGCTTTCGAGGTTTCACAGATACGCAGTATTTT
. TRBJ1-4 12 . TRBV18 CASSPSDEKLFF TGTGCCAGCTCACCTTCAGACGAAAAACTGTTTTTT
. TRBJ1-4 15 . TRBV9 CASSVAPGTNEKLFF TGTGCCAGCAGCGTAGCCCCCGGGACGAATGAAAAACTGTTTTTT
. TRBJ1-4 15 . TRBV6-5 CASSYSGGPGEKLFF TGTGCCAGCAGTTACTCAGGGGGTCCAGGCGAAAAACTGTTTTTT
. TRBJ2-5 17 . TRBV7-9 CASSLGTGQRLQETQYF TGTGCCAGCAGCTTGGGAACCGGACAGAGATTACAAGAGACCCAGTACTTC
. TRBJ1-2 14 . TRBV30 CAWSSGGGYYGYTF TGTGCCTGGAGTTCAGGCGGGGGTTACTATGGCTACACCTTC
. TRBJ2-3 15 . TRBV7-9 CASMQDGLDGDTQYF TGTGCCAGCATGCAAGATGGACTGGATGGGGATACGCAGTATTTT
TRBD1 TRBJ2-7 17 . TRBV18 CASSPQRAGQGPYEQYF TGTGCCAGCTCACCACAGAGGGCGGGACAGGGGCCCTACGAGCAGTACTTC
. TRBJ1-6 16 . TRBV19 CASSIGSVRGNSPLHF TGTGCCAGTAGTATAGGGTCGGTAAGGGGAAATTCACCCCTCCACTTT
. TRBJ2-1 14 . TRBV7-2 CATDGRSSYNEQFF TGTGCCACCGACGGTCGTAGCTCCTACAATGAGCAGTTCTTC
. TRBJ1-1 12 . TRBV13 CASSGRGGIAFF TGTGCCAGCAGCGGTCGCGGGGGCATTGCTTTCTTT
. TRBJ1-5 13 . TRBV6-1 CASSEGLGLPQHF TGTGCCAGCAGTGAAGGTCTAGGGTTGCCCCAGCATTTT
TRBD2 TRBJ2-3 12 once TRBV28 CASTGLVGGQYF TGTGCCAGCACCGGACTAGTGGGAGGGCAGTATTTT
. TRBJ1-2 12 . TRBV13 CASSLGLYGYTF TGTGCCAGCAGCTTGGGACTCTATGGCTACACCTTC
. TRBJ1-4 12 . TRBV6-5 CASTTLGEKLFF TGTGCCAGCACGACCTTGGGGGAAAAACTGTTTTTT
TRBD1 TRBJ1-3 14 once TRBV2 CASSADRAGNTIYF TGTGCCAGCAGTGCGGACAGGGCGGGAAACACCATATATTTT
. TRBJ1-1 13 . TRBV6-5 CASSVRQNTEAFF TGTGCCAGCTCGGTCCGGCAGAACACTGAAGCTTTCTTT
TRBD2 TRBJ2-5 16 . TRBV5-1 CASSPRLAGGQETQYF TGCGCCAGCAGCCCGAGACTAGCGGGGGGCCAAGAGACCCAGTACTTC
. TRBJ2-5 13 . TRBV7-6 CASSLGGQETQYF TGTGCCAGCAGCTTAGGAGGGCAAGAGACCCAGTACTTC
. TRBJ1-2 13 . TRBV5-4 CASSLLQGSGYTF TGTGCCAGCAGCTTATTACAGGGATCTGGCTACACCTTC
TRBD1 TRBJ1-6 14 . TRBV11-2 CASSFVPGGSPLHF TGTGCCAGCAGCTTTGTCCCAGGGGGCTCACCCCTCCACTTT
TRBD1 TRBJ1-1 12 . TRBV6-5 CASTPGGGEAFF TGTGCCAGCACCCCAGGGGGGGGCGAAGCTTTCTTT
. TRBJ1-3 16 . TRBV13 CASSLITGSSGNTIYF TGTGCCAGCAGCTTAATAACAGGGAGCTCTGGAAACACCATATATTTT
. TRBJ1-3 13 . TRBV5-4 CASSLGTGNTIYF TGTGCCAGCAGCTTAGGGACGGGAAACACCATATATTTT
TRBD1 TRBJ1-3 16 . TRBV19 CASSVDRPSSGNTIYF TGTGCCAGTAGCGTGGACAGGCCTTCCTCTGGAAACACCATATATTTT